One and the same sample provided the 3 T cell receptor beta chains below, sequenced in a study of blood T cell repertoires in COVID-19. Some clones are missing from TCRdb's copy, which holds only in-frame ones; the method was immunoSEQ multiplex PCR. Of some 390,000 clones detected, around 84% appear once; the ten largest clones hold 3%. Sequencing was carried out using peripheral blood. These receptors were collected from a human donor in a cohort sampled during active COVID-19.

This chain links TRBV5-6 with TRBJ2-7; D call uncertain. With 1 base removed from V and 4 bases from J, the gap between germline ends came to 6 bases. CDR3 length: 12 residues. Germline CDR1 SGHDT, CDR2 YYEEEE. CDR3 protein: CASSLYEYEQYF. In nucleotides, the CDR3 is TGTGCCAGCAGCTTGTATGAGTACGAGCAGTACTTC.

The rearrangement uses TRBV3-1 (or the pseudogene TRBV3-2) and TRBJ1-4; TRBD1 matches at 9 bases. V trimming: 0 bases; J trimming: 6 bases; junction bases outside the gene matches: 5. The length of the CDR3 is 16 residues. Germline V gene sequence: CDR1 LGHDT, CDR2 YNNKEL (reference sequence). CDR3 sequence: CASSQDSTGGDEKLFF. The CDR3 DNA is TGTGCCAGCAGCCAAGATTCCACAGGGGGCGATGAAAAACTGTTTTTT.

This chain links TRBV6-4 with TRBJ1-6; D not certain. V was clipped by 2 bases and J by 7 bases, with 12 bases between them. Germline V gene lookup returns CDR1 MRHNA and CDR2 SNTAGT. The CDR3 length is 15 residues. The CDR3 sequence: CASSDIPGLNSPLHF. The CDR3 DNA is TGTGCCAGCAGTGACATTCCCGGGTTAAATTCACCCCTCCACTTT.